This note documents a single T cell receptor (beta chain) sequence. This entry belongs to a study of blood T cell repertoires in COVID-19. For the study at large: T cells, B-cell-depleted T cells, or PBMCs supplied cDNA or gDNA.

The study drew participants aged roughly 18 to 95 years from under 30 US areas. Authors' analysis steps: Amplifying reference gene primers gave estimates of nucleated cell counts. Sequenced by immunoSEQ multiplex PCR; TCRdb stores in-frame clones only, minus some. V, J and clone size were drawn from that table, and D and trimming were deduced from the DNA. Among about 64,000 clones listed, roughly two thirds were seen once. The sequence came from a woman aged 60-75 years who had been exposed to COVID-19. Specimen: PBMCs or T cells enriched from blood (not recorded which).

CDR3 in DNA: TGTGCCAGCAGTTATCCCGACACATTCACTGAAGCTTTCTTT. It encodes CASSYPDTFTEAFF. This rearrangement joins TRBV6-2 or TRBV6-3 to TRBJ1-1; no clear D gene. CDR1 and CDR2 (germline): MNHEY, SVGEGT. This CDR3 contains 14 residues. V was trimmed by 3 bases and J by 4 bases, leaving 12 bases between them.